This TCR beta chain was documented in a study of blood T cell repertoires in COVID-19. The germline V and J ends were trimmed by 6 bases and 8 bases, with 19 bases remaining between them. The CDR3 runs to 14 residues. CDR1 is LGHNT and CDR2 is FRNRAP in the germline V gene. Repertoires were generated with immunoSEQ multiplex PCR, while TCRdb's copy carries only in-frame clones and drops some. Among 200,000 to 250,000 clones listed, 86% were seen once. Material: peripheral blood. The origin of this receptor is a woman aged 60-75 years who had recovered from COVID-19. The genes are TRBV12-5 and TRBJ1-2; weak D call: TRBD1 (5 bases). The DNA of the CDR3 is TGTGCTAGTGGCGTAACGGGGGGTGCGAGAGGCTACACCTTC. This translates into CASGVTGGARGYTF.